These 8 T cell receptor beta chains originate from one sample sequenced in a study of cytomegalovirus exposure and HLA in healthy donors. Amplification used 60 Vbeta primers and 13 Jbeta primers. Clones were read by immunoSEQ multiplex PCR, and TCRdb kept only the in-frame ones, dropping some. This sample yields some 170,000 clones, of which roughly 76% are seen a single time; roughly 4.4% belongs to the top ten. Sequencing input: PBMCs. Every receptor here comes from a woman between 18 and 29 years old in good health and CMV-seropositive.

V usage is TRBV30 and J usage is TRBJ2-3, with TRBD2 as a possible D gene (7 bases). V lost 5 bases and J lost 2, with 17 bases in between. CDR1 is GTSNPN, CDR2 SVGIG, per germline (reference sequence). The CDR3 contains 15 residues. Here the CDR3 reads CAWDKGGGLTDTQYF. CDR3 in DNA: TGTGCCTGGGACAAGGGAGGGGGGCTCACAGATACGCAGTATTTT.

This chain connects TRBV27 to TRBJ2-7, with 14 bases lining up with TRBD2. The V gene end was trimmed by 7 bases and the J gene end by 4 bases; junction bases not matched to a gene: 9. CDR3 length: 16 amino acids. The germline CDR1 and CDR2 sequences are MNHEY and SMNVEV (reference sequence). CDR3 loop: CASNRAGLAGAYEQYF. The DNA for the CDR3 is TGTGCCAGCAACCGAGCGGGACTAGCGGGGGCGTACGAGCAGTACTTC.

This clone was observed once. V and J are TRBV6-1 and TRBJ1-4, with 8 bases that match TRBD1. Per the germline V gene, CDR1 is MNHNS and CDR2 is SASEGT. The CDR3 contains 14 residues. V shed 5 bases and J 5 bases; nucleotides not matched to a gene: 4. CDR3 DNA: TGTGCCAGCAGTCGGACAGGGTTCAATGAAAAACTGTTTTTT. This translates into CASSRTGFNEKLFF.

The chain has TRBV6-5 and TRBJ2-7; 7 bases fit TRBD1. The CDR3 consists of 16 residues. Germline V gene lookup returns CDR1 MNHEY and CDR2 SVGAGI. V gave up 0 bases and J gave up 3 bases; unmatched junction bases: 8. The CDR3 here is CASSYSKRTGDYEQYF. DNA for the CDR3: TGTGCCAGCAGTTACTCCAAAAGGACAGGAGACTACGAGCAGTACTTC.

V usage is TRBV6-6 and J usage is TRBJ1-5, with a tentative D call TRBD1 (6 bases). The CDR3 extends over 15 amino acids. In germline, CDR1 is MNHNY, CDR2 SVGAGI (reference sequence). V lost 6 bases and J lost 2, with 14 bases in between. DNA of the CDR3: TGTGCCAGCAGAAGGGGGTTAGGGGGCAATCAGCCCCAGCATTTT. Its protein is CASRRGLGGNQPQHF.

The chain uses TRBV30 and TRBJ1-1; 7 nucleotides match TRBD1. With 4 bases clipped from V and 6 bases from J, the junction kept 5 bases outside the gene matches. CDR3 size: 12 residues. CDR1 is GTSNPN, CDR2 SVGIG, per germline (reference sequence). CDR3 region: CAWTPQGAEAFF. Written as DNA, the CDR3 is TGTGCCTGGACCCCTCAGGGGGCTGAAGCTTTCTTT.

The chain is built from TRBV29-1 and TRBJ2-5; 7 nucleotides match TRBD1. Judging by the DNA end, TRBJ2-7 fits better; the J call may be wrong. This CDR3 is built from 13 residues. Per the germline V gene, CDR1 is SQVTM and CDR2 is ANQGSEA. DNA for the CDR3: TGCAGCGCAAGGAGACAGGGAACCTACGAGCAGTACTTC. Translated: CSARRQGTYEQYF.

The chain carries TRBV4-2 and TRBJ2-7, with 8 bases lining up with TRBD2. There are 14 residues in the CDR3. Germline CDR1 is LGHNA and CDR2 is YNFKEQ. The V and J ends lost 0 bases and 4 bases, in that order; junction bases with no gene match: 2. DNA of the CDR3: TGTGCCAGCAGCCAAGACGGGGGGGTTTACGAGCAGTACTTC. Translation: CASSQDGGVYEQYF.